This T cell receptor (beta chain) was observed in a study of OX40 agonist ivuxolimab in advanced cancers. On the study more broadly: Hepatocellular carcinoma, melanoma, renal cell or head and neck cancer affected the dose-escalation patients. Findings and limits, study-wide: The study observed clonal expansion of CD4+ and CD8+ blood T cells by week 6 at 0.1 to 3.0 mg/kg.

The V gene lost 5 bases and the J gene lost 2 bases, with 19 bases spanning the gap. The CDR3 covers 16 residues. Germline V lookup: CDR1 LNHDA, CDR2 SQIVND (reference sequence). It was autoimmune disease history or systemic immunosuppression that excluded patients. The method was immunoSEQ multiplex PCR; TCRdb's version includes in-frame clones alone and lacks a portion of them. The profile covers almost 50,000 clones, with 70% to 90% appearing a single time and about 48% taken by the ten largest. The sample holds one count of this clone. Its antigen is unidentified. V and J are TRBV19 and TRBJ2-7; maybe TRBD2 (6 bases). The sequence was collected from an adult with an advanced solid tumor such as melanoma, head and neck, liver or kidney cancer. The sample in question was CD4+ or CD8+ T cells sorted from blood, obtained in a trial of the OX40 agonist ivuxolimab. This chain's CDR3 is CASSLRGGTPPYEQYF. The CDR3 coding sequence is TGTGCCAGTAGTTTACGTGGGGGGACGCCTCCCTACGAGCAGTACTTC.